This TCR beta chain was sequenced for a study of blood T cell repertoires in COVID-19. Study-level background: The study drew acute and convalescent COVID-19 samples from the United States, Italy and Spain. Sources were T cells, B-cell-depleted T cells, or PBMCs; the material itself was cDNA or gDNA.

This CDR3 comprises 14 residues. V shed 4 bases and J shed 3 bases, with 13 bases lying between them. The V gene's germline CDR1 is SGHTA and CDR2 FQGNSA. Sequencing used immunoSEQ multiplex PCR; TCRdb keeps in-frame clones, though not all of them. Of 200,000 to 250,000 clones listed, around 86% are singletons. The chain uses TRBV7-2 and TRBJ2-7; D is ambiguous. This sequence was found in a human donor in a cohort sampled during active COVID-19. The sequenced material came from peripheral blood. Here the CDR3 DNA reads TGTGCCAGCAGCTCGACTGGATTGAGCTACGAGCAGTACTTC. Translating gives CASSSTGLSYEQYF.